A single sample gave rise to the 15 T cell receptor beta chains below, sequenced in a study of T cell repertoires in cytomegalovirus infection. MiXCR was run by TCRdb on the reads, yielding one entry per CDR3 protein. The sample includes 150,000 to 200,000 distinct CDR3 sequences, roughly 27% seen only once; the top ten take approximately 30%. The sample was PBMCs. These receptor sequences come from a human donor in good health (CMV status not recorded). Some clones in this sample may be carry-over from other donors' samples.

This clonotype came up a few times. The chain combines TRBV19 with TRBJ1-4; D gene uncertain. There are 16 residues in the CDR3. The V end lost 4 bases, the J end lost 7 bases, and 19 bases lay between the germline ends. The germline gives CDR1 LNHDA, CDR2 SQIVND (reference sequence). CDR3 coding DNA: TGTGCCAGTAGTACCCCCCTGCAGGTATTGAGTGAAAAACTGTTTTTT. Translation gives CASSTPLQVLSEKLFF.

J is TRBJ1-2 and V is TRBV11-2; 11 bases are a match to TRBD1. This CDR3 contains 16 residues. Germline V lookup: CDR1 SGHAT, CDR2 FQNNGV. Unmatched junction bases numbered 5, after V lost 0 bases and J lost 5 bases. CDR3 loop: CASSLDLGQGAYGYTF. Written as DNA, the CDR3 is TGTGCCAGCAGCTTAGATCTTGGACAGGGGGCATATGGCTACACCTTC.

The CDR3 is CATSDPTGSNEQFF. The CDR3 coding sequence is TGTGCCACCAGTGACCCGACAGGGAGCAATGAGCAGTTCTTC. The chain uses TRBV24-1 and TRBJ2-1; TRBD1 matches at 7 bases. The ends lost 4 bases at V and 6 bases at J; junction bases unmatched: 5. The CDR3 is 14 amino acids. CDR1 is KGHDR and CDR2 is SFDVKD in the germline V gene.

This clonotype was picked up many times. V usage is TRBV7-2 and J usage is TRBJ2-6, with 8 bases matching TRBD2. V dropped 2 bases and J dropped 0; count of bases not matched to a gene: 6. This CDR3 contains 18 residues. Germline V CDR1 and CDR2: SGHTA, FQGNSA. The CDR3 DNA reads as TGTGCCAGCAGCTTAAGAGGCGGGGGGACCTCTGGGGCCAACGTCCTGACTTTC. This sequence encodes CASSLRGGGTSGANVLTF.

Note on this clonotype: A much larger clonotype is one base distant, so this may be a read error. The chain has TRBV6-6 and TRBJ1-2; D is ambiguous. This CDR3 region has 16 residues. The germline gives CDR1 MNHNY, CDR2 SVGAGI (reference sequence). Trimming pared 0 bases from V and 5 bases from J, leaving 16 bases between. The CDR3 sequence is CASSYSTGSALYGYTF. The CDR3 DNA sequence: TGTGCCAGCAGTTACTCTACCGGGAGTGCTCTATATGGCTACACCTTC.

This clonotype was counted many times. J is TRBJ2-1 and V is TRBV11-2, with D perhaps being TRBD1 or TRBD2 (5 bases each). The CDR3 has 19 residues. Deletions cut 7 bases from V and 2 bases from J, with 27 bases between. Germline-derived CDR1 and CDR2 are SGHAT and FQNNGV. The chain's CDR3 is CASTLLGKGRMGTYNEQFF. The CDR3 DNA follows: TGTGCCAGCACCCTCCTGGGGAAGGGGAGAATGGGGACCTACAATGAGCAGTTCTTC.

This clonotype has a count of ten or more. J is TRBJ1-1 and V is TRBV28; D perhaps matches TRBD1 (5 bases). The V end was cut by 2 bases, the J end by 4 bases, with 17 bases between. The germline V gene encodes CDR1 MDHEN and CDR2 SYDVKM. CDR3 size: 16 residues. The CDR3 here is CASSLSPGFGGTEAFF. The CDR3 DNA is TGTGCCAGCAGTTTAAGTCCGGGGTTCGGGGGCACTGAAGCTTTCTTT. Full variable domain (rest looked up from reference TRBV28 and TRBJ1-1): DVKVTQSSRYLVKRTGEKVFLECVQDMDHENMFWYRQDPGLGLRLIYFSYDVKMKEKGDIPEGYSVSREKKERFSLILESASTNQTSMYLCASSLSPGFGGTEAFFGQGTRLTVV.

This clonotype was recorded many times. The chain combines TRBV7-2 with TRBJ1-6; TRBD1 might be the D (6 bases). The germline CDR1 and CDR2 sequences are SGHTA and FQGNSA. Deletions cut 5 bases from V and 7 bases from J, with 15 bases between. The CDR3 contains 15 residues. CDR3 in DNA: TGTGCCAGCAGCCCGGGGGGGGGCCCGAATTCACCCCTCCACTTT. Translated: CASSPGGGPNSPLHF.

This clonotype was seen more than once but under ten times. The chain is built from TRBV7-2 and TRBJ2-7, with TRBD1 matching 10 bases. The CDR3 spans 14 residues. Trimming took 5 bases from V and 7 from J; bases not matched to a gene: 8. The germline gives CDR1 SGHTA, CDR2 FQGNSA. In DNA form, the CDR3 reads TGTGCCAGCAGCATTGACAGGGGGCTGGGTGAGCAGTACTTC. Amino acid sequence: CASSIDRGLGEQYF.

There are a few counts of this clonotype. This chain joins TRBV4-2 and TRBJ2-4; D is undetermined. Germline CDR1 LGHNA, CDR2 YNFKEQ. With 1 base removed from V and 4 bases from J, the gap between germline ends came to 8 bases. The CDR3 length is 14 residues. The CDR3 is CASSQGGSKNIQYF. The CDR3 coding sequence is TGTGCCAGCAGCCAAGGAGGTAGTAAAAACATTCAGTACTTC.

The chain has TRBV2 and TRBJ1-1; D is ambiguous. V lost 1 base and J lost 11, with 20 bases in between. CDR3 length: 15 amino acids. CDR1 SNHLY and CDR2 FYNNEI come from the germline V gene. DNA for the CDR3: TGTGCCAGCAGTGAAGGCGTCGCAGCCGACCAGAAGGCTTTCTTT. This encodes CASSEGVAADQKAFF. Filled out from reference TRBV2 and TRBJ1-1, the complete variable domain reads EPEVTQTPSHQVTQMGQEVILRCVPISNHLYFYWYRQILGQKVEFLVSFYNNEISEKSEIFDDQFSVERPDGSNFTLKIRSTKLEDSAMYFCASSEGVAADQKAFFGQGTRLTVV.

The gene calls are TRBV29-1 and TRBJ2-1; TRBD2 is a possible D gene (6 bases). The germline gives CDR1 SQVTM, CDR2 ANQGSEA. The CDR3 has 13 residues. Trimming cost V 1 base and J 4 bases, with 8 bases left between them. This CDR3 is CSVEGRGYNEQFF. DNA of the CDR3: TGCAGCGTTGAAGGCCGGGGGTACAATGAGCAGTTCTTC.

V gene TRBV20-1 combines with J gene TRBJ1-1, with no clear D. Germline-derived CDR1 and CDR2 are DFQATT and SNEGSKA (reference sequence). The V end lost 3 bases, the J end lost 7 bases, and 12 bases lay between the germline ends. The CDR3 is made up of 12 amino acids. Here the CDR3 reads CSASPGLSEAFF. Here the CDR3 DNA reads TGCAGTGCTAGTCCGGGGTTAAGTGAAGCTTTCTTT.

The chain links TRBV28 to TRBJ2-7, with D maybe TRBD2 (7 bases). V was pared by 6 bases and J by 4 bases, with 13 bases between. Germline assignment: CDR1 MDHEN and CDR2 SYDVKM. The CDR3 runs 13 residues. CDR3 sequence reads: CASRPGEGYEQYF. The CDR3 DNA follows: TGTGCCAGCAGGCCAGGGGAGGGATACGAGCAGTACTTC.

The chain has TRBV3-1 and TRBJ2-2, with TRBD1 as a possible D gene (6 bases). Trimming removed 1 base at V and 4 bases at J, with 13 bases between. Germline CDR1 is LGHDT and CDR2 is YNNKEL (reference sequence). This CDR3 has 16 residues. DNA of the CDR3: TGTGCCAGCAGCCAAGCGAACAGGGCGGCCACCGGGGAGCTGTTTTTT. Encoded protein: CASSQANRAATGELFF.